This TCR beta chain appears in the sequencing data of a study of CD8+CD57+ T cells in acquired aplastic anemia. Overall study context: Roughly 3 ug was the average amount of DNA from sorted CD4+ and CD8+ cells.

TCR beta VDJ and CDR3 profiling used genomic DNA as template. TCRdb independently ran MiXCR on the reads; one entry per CDR3 protein. This repertoire shows under 350,000 distinct CDR3 sequences, roughly 59% found once; its top ten account for roughly 1.2%. This CDR3 comprises 17 residues. V was clipped by 8 bases and J by 0 bases; unmatched bases: 13. Germline V gene lookup returns CDR1 LNHNV and CDR2 YYDKDF (reference sequence). This clonotype was recorded a few times. By flow cytometry, patients selected for sequencing had shown an expansion of CD8+CD57+ cells. The sample was sorted CD4+, CD8+, or CD8+CD57+ T cells (not recorded which) from PBMCs. The chain carries TRBV15 and TRBJ1-1; 9 bases align to TRBD1. The clonotype was recovered from a human donor with aplastic anemia. The CDR3 DNA follows: TGTGCCACCTTCGGGCCCGGGACAGGGACTATGAACACTGAAGCTTTCTTT. It translates to CATFGPGTGTMNTEAFF.